The 25 T cell receptor beta chains below all came from one sample that was sequenced in a study of shared clonotypes between healthy human individuals. Here immunoSEQ multiplex PCR was the method, and the copy in TCRdb shows in-frame clones only, minus some. This sample has roughly 2.5 million clones, with more than 90% found just once. The sample was naive CD4+ T cells sorted from blood. The subset was: CD45RA+ positively selected. The source is a man aged 18 to 29 in good health.

The chain joins TRBV11-2 to TRBJ2-7; D is unclear. The germline V gene encodes CDR1 SGHAT and CDR2 FQNNGV. The length of the CDR3 is 13 residues. Trimming took 7 bases from V and 4 from J, leaving 14 bases between them. CDR3 bases: TGTGCCAGCACTGGTCAGACTGGGTACGAGCAGTACTTC. It encodes CASTGQTGYEQYF.

The chain couples TRBV27 to TRBJ1-1, with D maybe TRBD1 (6 bases). Germline CDR1 is MNHEY and CDR2 is SMNVEV (reference sequence). This CDR3 comprises 16 residues. Trimming cost V 2 bases and J 1 base, with 14 bases left between them. The CDR3 here is CASSLSRGTANTEAFF. CDR3 nucleotides: TGTGCCAGCAGTTTAAGTAGGGGGACGGCGAACACTGAAGCTTTCTTT.

V gene TRBV19 combines with J gene TRBJ2-1, with TRBD2 as a possible D gene (5 bases). The CDR3 length is 17 residues. From germline, CDR1 is LNHDA and CDR2 SQIVND (reference sequence). Deletions cut 5 bases from V and 0 bases from J, with 17 bases between. The CDR3: CASSSSGLLSSYNEQFF. The CDR3 bases are TGTGCCAGTAGTTCGTCCGGACTCTTGAGCTCCTACAATGAGCAGTTCTTC.

The chain couples TRBV5-1 to TRBJ1-1, with a possible D match to TRBD1 (6 bases). V lost 0 bases, J lost 1 base, and 10 bases lay in between. Germline V gives CDR1 SGHRS, CDR2 YFSETQ. The CDR3 length is 15 residues. The CDR3 region has the DNA TGCGCCAGCAGCTTGGACGGACAGACGAACACTGAAGCTTTCTTT. It is translated as CASSLDGQTNTEAFF.

The rearrangement uses TRBV2 and TRBJ1-2, with D unclear. The germline V gene has CDR1 SNHLY and CDR2 FYNNEI. V lost 6 bases and J 1 base, leaving 9 bases between the germline ends. CDR3 length equals 13 residues. CDR3 in DNA: TGTGCCAGCAGGGCCGGGGATAACTATGGCTACACCTTC. The encoded protein is CASRAGDNYGYTF.

This chain links TRBV30 with TRBJ2-3; TRBD2 aligns across 9 bases. V lost 5 bases and J lost 14; bases outside the gene matches: 8. CDR1 and CDR2 (germline): GTSNPN, SVGIG (reference sequence). The CDR3 runs to 11 residues. CDR3 protein: CAWVRGTSLYF. The DNA for the CDR3 is TGTGCCTGGGTTCGTGGGACTAGCTTGTATTTT.

This clone was recorded a few times. J is TRBJ1-1 and V is TRBV9; no reliable D call. The CDR3 length is 13 residues. Germline CDR1 reads SGDLS; CDR2 reads YYNGEE. Trimming took off 0 bases at V and 8 bases at J, with 11 bases between the two ends. CDR3 amino acids: CASSVENGLEAFF. CDR3 nucleotides: TGTGCCAGCAGCGTAGAGAACGGCCTAGAAGCTTTCTTT. The full variable domain, its missing parts supplied by reference TRBV9 and TRBJ1-1, is DSGVTQTPKHLITATGQRVTLRCSPRSGDLSVYWYQQSLDQGLQFLIQYYNGEERAKGNILERFSAQQFPDLHSELNLSSLELGDSALYFCASSVENGLEAFFGQGTRLTVV.

In this sample, this clone turned up once. The chain is built from TRBV14 and TRBJ1-2; 7 bases fit TRBD1. V trimming: 0 bases; J trimming: 4 bases; junction bases outside the gene matches: 5. The CDR3 loop spans 15 amino acids. Germline CDR1 and CDR2: SGHDN and FVKESK. CDR3 amino acids: CASSQDPPGGYGYTF. In nucleotides, the CDR3 is TGTGCCAGCAGCCAAGATCCCCCAGGGGGCTATGGCTACACCTTC.

The table lists this clone with a count of one. Other DNA sequences of this sample code for an identical CDR3. This chain joins TRBV5-1 and TRBJ2-5, with 11 bases matching TRBD2. This CDR3 contains 15 residues. Germline V gives CDR1 SGHRS, CDR2 YFSETQ. Trimming at V came to 4 bases and at J to 1 base, leaving 3 bases not matched to a gene. CDR3 sequence: CASSPGTSGQETQYF. CDR3 sequence (DNA): TGCGCCAGCAGCCCCGGGACTAGCGGCCAAGAGACCCAGTACTTC.

The V and J genes are TRBV6-1 and TRBJ1-2, with D tentatively TRBD1 (5 bases). The CDR3 spans 16 residues. V shed 3 bases and J shed 8 bases, with 22 bases lying between them. Germline lookup yields CDR1 MNHNS and CDR2 SASEGT. The CDR3 bases are TGTGCCAGCAGTGATCCCTCCCGGGGCAAGGGGCCCGGCTACACCTTC. It encodes CASSDPSRGKGPGYTF.

The chain employs TRBV11-2 and TRBJ2-7, with 9 bases matching TRBD1. Trimming cost V 3 bases and J 3 bases; bases outside gene matches: 6. Germline V CDR1 and CDR2: SGHAT, FQNNGV. The CDR3 loop spans 15 amino acids. CDR3 region: CASSFGQGIVYEQYF. CDR3 DNA: TGTGCCAGCAGCTTCGGACAGGGGATAGTCTACGAGCAGTACTTC.

The genes are TRBV28 and TRBJ1-2, with D possibly matching TRBD1 (5 bases). The V end lost 6 bases, the J end lost 2 bases, and 16 bases lay between the germline ends. CDR1 is MDHEN, CDR2 SYDVKM, per germline. The CDR3 loop spans 15 amino acids. The CDR3 is CASSQGYWGNYGYTF. In nucleotides, the CDR3 is TGTGCCAGCAGCCAAGGGTATTGGGGGAACTATGGCTACACCTTC.

The V gene is TRBV5-6, the J gene TRBJ1-1; maybe TRBD1 (6 bases). The length of the CDR3 is 13 residues. From germline, CDR1 is SGHDT and CDR2 YYEEEE. The ends were cut back, 5 bases at V and 5 bases at J, with 13 bases in the middle. CDR3 DNA sequence: TGTGCCAGCAGTTCGGGGGCGAGGACTGAAGCTTTCTTT. It yields the protein CASSSGARTEAFF.

The rearrangement joins TRBV4-1 to TRBJ2-7; 7 positions match TRBD1. V trimming: 2 bases; J trimming: 1 base; junction bases outside the gene matches: 8. The CDR3 has 16 amino acids. Germline CDR1 MGHRA, CDR2 YSYEKL. Here the CDR3 DNA reads TGCGCCAGCAGCCAACTCGGCCGGGACAGTTCCTACGAGCAGTACTTC. This codes for CASSQLGRDSSYEQYF.

The CDR3 here is CASSLQGDISMNTEAFF. The DNA of the CDR3 is TGTGCCAGCAGCTTACAGGGGGATATCAGCATGAACACTGAAGCTTTCTTT. J is TRBJ1-1 and V is TRBV5-6; 8 bases fit TRBD1. The CDR3 spans 17 residues. The V gene end was trimmed by 2 bases and the J gene end by 0 bases; junction bases not matched to a gene: 9. Germline loops: CDR1 SGHDT, CDR2 YYEEEE.

The chain uses TRBV27 and TRBJ2-5; TRBD1 is a possible D gene (5 bases). Trimming took 4 bases from V and 5 from J, leaving 20 bases between them. The CDR3 covers 16 residues. Germline V lookup: CDR1 MNHEY, CDR2 SMNVEV (reference sequence). This CDR3 is CASSSNPAGRTETQYF. Written as DNA, the CDR3 is TGTGCCAGCAGTTCCAACCCCGCAGGGCGGACGGAGACCCAGTACTTC.

The rearrangement uses TRBV19 and TRBJ2-7; D is tentatively TRBD1 or TRBD2 (5 bases each). Trimming pared 5 bases from V and 5 bases from J, leaving 13 bases between. There are 13 residues in the CDR3. Germline CDR1 reads LNHDA; CDR2 reads SQIVND (reference sequence). CDR3 nucleotide sequence: TGTGCCAGTAGTGGGCAGGGACGTGACGAGCAGTACTTC. Protein product: CASSGQGRDEQYF.

The chain joins TRBV7-8 to TRBJ2-2; perhaps TRBD2 as D (5 bases). CDR1 SGHVS and CDR2 FQNEAQ come from the germline V gene. Trimming left V 0 bases short and J 6 bases short, with 20 bases between. This CDR3 contains 18 residues. The CDR3 spells CASSLAPLMDLDAGELFF. In DNA, the CDR3 is TGTGCCAGCAGCTTAGCCCCCCTCATGGACTTGGACGCCGGGGAGCTGTTTTTT.

The chain employs TRBV5-1 and TRBJ1-5; tentatively, D is TRBD1 (5 bases). The V gene's germline CDR1 is SGHRS and CDR2 YFSETQ. This CDR3 is 15 amino acids long. Trimming shortened V by 3 bases and J by 2 bases, and 12 bases separated the two germline ends. The CDR3 loop is CASSSEGLGNQPQHF. The CDR3 coding sequence is TGCGCCAGCAGCTCGGAGGGGTTGGGCAATCAGCCCCAGCATTTT.

The rearrangement joins TRBV21-1 to TRBJ2-2; TRBD1, the D gene given by the table, was not confirmed from the DNA. TRBV21-1 is marked as a pseudogene. The CDR3 contains 19 residues. CDR3: CASSNYHLGQEWAGGELFF. CDR3 DNA sequence: TGTGCCAGCAGCAATTACCATTTGGGACAGGAATGGGCAGGAGGGGAGCTGTTTTTT.

Note on this clone: At the DNA level, this CDR3 is encoded by other sequences in the same sample as well. The chain recombines TRBV7-9 with TRBJ1-1; D unclear. V lost 3 bases, J lost 0 bases, and 8 bases lay in between. Looked up from germline, CDR1 is SEHNR and CDR2 is FQNEAQ (reference sequence). The CDR3 loop spans 14 amino acids. DNA for the CDR3: TGTGCCAGCAGCTTGCGGACTCTGAACACTGAAGCTTTCTTT. Protein: CASSLRTLNTEAFF. Full variable domain (rest looked up from reference TRBV7-9 and TRBJ1-1): DTGVSQNPRHKITKRGQNVTFRCDPISEHNRLYWYRQTLGQGPEFLTYFQNEAQLEKSRLLSDRFSAERPKGSFSTLEIQRTEQGDSAMYLCASSLRTLNTEAFFGQGTRLTVV.

The genes are TRBV30 and TRBJ2-7; possibly TRBD2 for D (5 bases). Trimming removed 3 bases from V and 9 bases from J, with 15 bases in between. The CDR3 has 12 amino acids. The V gene's germline CDR1 is GTSNPN and CDR2 SVGIG (reference sequence). The CDR3 spells CAWSRDPAGQYF. In DNA form, the CDR3 reads TGTGCCTGGAGCCGAGACCCTGCGGGGCAGTACTTC.

The sample holds a few counts of this clone. V usage is TRBV13 and J usage is TRBJ1-6; TRBD1 is a possible D gene (6 bases). The ends were cut back, 5 bases at V and 9 bases at J, with 23 bases in the middle. CDR1 and CDR2 from the germline V gene are PRHDT and FYEKMQ (reference sequence). The CDR3 has 17 amino acids. The CDR3 spells CASSISNHRDRGSPLHF. CDR3 in DNA: TGTGCCAGCAGCATATCCAACCACAGGGATAGGGGTTCACCCCTCCACTTT.

The chain joins TRBV28 to TRBJ1-5; TRBD1 agrees at 9 bases. The CDR3 is 16 amino acids. V lost 7 bases, J lost 5 bases, and 12 bases stayed unmatched. Per the germline V gene, CDR1 is MDHEN and CDR2 is SYDVKM. The CDR3 coding sequence is TGTGCCAGCAATAGGCCGGGACAGGGAGGTGATCAGCCCCAGCATTTT. Amino acids: CASNRPGQGGDQPQHF.

This clone was observed a single time. V is TRBV28 and J is TRBJ1-2, with a weak D call TRBD1 (5 bases). This CDR3 is 14 amino acids long. Per germline, CDR1 MDHEN and CDR2 SYDVKM. Trimming took off 1 base at V and 4 bases at J, with 10 bases between the two ends. The CDR3 region is CASSLLAGPYGYTF. In nucleotides, the CDR3 is TGTGCCAGCAGTTTATTGGCAGGGCCCTATGGCTACACCTTC.